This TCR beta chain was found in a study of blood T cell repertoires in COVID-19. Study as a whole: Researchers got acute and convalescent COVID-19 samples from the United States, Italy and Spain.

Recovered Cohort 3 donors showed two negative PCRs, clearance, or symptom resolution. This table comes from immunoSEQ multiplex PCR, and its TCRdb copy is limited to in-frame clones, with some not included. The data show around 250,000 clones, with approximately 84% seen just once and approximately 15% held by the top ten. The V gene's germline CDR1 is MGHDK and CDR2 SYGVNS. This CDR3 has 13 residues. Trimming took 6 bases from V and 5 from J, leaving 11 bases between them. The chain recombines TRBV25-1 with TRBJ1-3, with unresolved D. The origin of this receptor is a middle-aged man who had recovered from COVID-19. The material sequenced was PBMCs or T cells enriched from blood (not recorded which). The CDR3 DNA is TGTGCCAGCAGCCGTACGGGGAGAAACACCATATATTTT. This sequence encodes CASSRTGRNTIYF.